The 10 T cell receptor beta chains reported below all come from one sample, sequenced in a study of cytomegalovirus exposure and HLA in healthy donors. In the PCR, 60 Vbeta and 13 Jbeta primers were used. Sequenced by immunoSEQ multiplex PCR; TCRdb stores in-frame clones only, minus some. The table lists 150,000 to 200,000 clones, over 75% of them singletons. The sequencing input was PBMCs. These receptors were collected from a woman between 45 and 60 years old in good health and CMV-seronegative.

V usage is TRBV19 and J usage is TRBJ2-3; possibly TRBD1 for D (6 bases). The CDR3 is made up of 15 amino acids. Germline assignment: CDR1 LNHDA and CDR2 SQIVND (reference sequence). V shed 3 bases and J shed 6 bases, with 16 bases lying between them. The DNA for the CDR3 is TGTGCCAGTAGTATCCGGGACATGGTAATTGATACGCAGTATTTT. Translation: CASSIRDMVIDTQYF.

The chain uses TRBV7-3 and TRBJ2-2; TRBD2 matches 8 bases. The CDR3 length is 15 residues. CDR1 is SGHTA, CDR2 FQGTGA, per germline. With V trimmed by 5 bases and J by 7 bases, 9 bases remained unmatched. CDR3 region: CASSPSRGGNGELFF. The DNA for the CDR3 is TGTGCCAGCAGCCCATCCCGGGGGGGCAACGGGGAGCTGTTTTTT. Full variable domain (outside the CDR3, taken from reference TRBV7-3 and TRBJ2-2): GAGVSQTPSNKVTEKGKYVELRCDPISGHTALYWYRQSLGQGPEFLIYFQGTGAADDSGLPNDRFFAVRPEGSVSTLKIQRTERGDSAVYLCASSPSRGGNGELFFGEGSRLTVL.

The V call is TRBV6-5, the J call TRBJ2-5; the match to TRBD2 covers 8 bases. From germline, CDR1 is MNHEY and CDR2 SVGAGI. After removal of 6 bases from V and 4 bases from J, the junction contained 7 bases not matched to a gene. The CDR3 totals 14 residues. DNA of the CDR3: TGTGCCAGCAGCCCTAGACTAGCGCGAGAGACCCAGTACTTC. It is translated as CASSPRLARETQYF.

The V gene is TRBV10-1, the J gene TRBJ2-7; D possibly corresponds to TRBD2 (5 bases). Trimming took 2 bases from V and 4 from J, leaving 12 bases between them. The CDR3 totals 14 residues. Germline values: CDR1 WNHNN, CDR2 SYGVQD (reference sequence). For the CDR3, the DNA is TGCGCCAGCAGTGAGCATTCATCGGGGTACGAGCAGTACTTC. It encodes CASSEHSSGYEQYF.

The genes are TRBV28 and TRBJ1-1, with a weak D call TRBD1 (6 bases). Looked up from germline, CDR1 is MDHEN and CDR2 is SYDVKM. V gave up 3 bases and J gave up 7 bases, with 15 bases separating them. This CDR3 spans 14 amino acids. The CDR3 sequence is CASSLALGAGEAFF. CDR3 sequence (DNA): TGTGCCAGCAGTTTGGCCTTGGGGGCGGGTGAAGCTTTCTTT.

This clone was detected only a few times. J is TRBJ1-1 and V is TRBV5-8; TRBD1 is a possible D gene (5 bases). The V end was cut by 0 bases, the J end by 7 bases, with 13 bases between. CDR3 length: 14 amino acids. From germline, CDR1 is SGHTS and CDR2 YDEGEE. CDR3 loop: CASSLGQGVGEAFF. CDR3 bases: TGTGCCAGCAGCTTGGGGCAGGGTGTCGGTGAAGCTTTCTTT.

The chain is built from TRBV11-2 and TRBJ1-4; no clear D. From germline, CDR1 is SGHAT and CDR2 FQNNGV. CDR3 length: 16 residues. The germline V and J ends were trimmed by 2 bases and 3 bases, with 13 bases remaining between them. CDR3 amino acids: CASSLRSGWANEKLFF. The CDR3 DNA is TGTGCCAGCAGCTTACGGTCAGGCTGGGCTAATGAAAAACTGTTTTTT.

The chain joins TRBV9 to TRBJ1-4; TRBD1 might be the D (6 bases). CDR1 and CDR2 (germline): SGDLS, YYNGEE. The CDR3 has 12 residues. V was pared by 4 bases and J by 8 bases, with 9 bases between. The CDR3 bases are TGTGCCAGCAGCTCCGACAGGGAAAAACTGTTTTTT. As protein: CASSSDREKLFF.

The chain has TRBV18 and TRBJ1-6; a weak D match, TRBD1 (5 bases). CDR3 length: 13 amino acids. Between the trimmed V and J ends, which lost 3 bases and 6 bases, there was a span of 6 bases. Germline V gives CDR1 KGHSH, CDR2 LQKENI. CDR3 sequence: CASSPQGNSPLHF. Written as DNA, the CDR3 is TGTGCCAGCTCACCGCAGGGTAATTCACCCCTCCACTTT.

V is TRBV5-1 and J is TRBJ1-3; D may be TRBD1 (6 bases). There are 15 residues in the CDR3. The germline V gene has CDR1 SGHRS and CDR2 YFSETQ. Trimming removed 4 bases from V and 0 bases from J, with 11 bases in between. In DNA form, the CDR3 reads TGCGCCAGCAGCCCACAGGGTATCTCTGGAAACACCATATATTTT. Translation: CASSPQGISGNTIYF.